The 25 T cell receptor beta chains reported below all come from one sample, sequenced in a study of cytomegalovirus exposure and HLA in healthy donors. In the PCR, 60 Vbeta and 13 Jbeta primers were used. Sequenced by immunoSEQ multiplex PCR; TCRdb stores in-frame clones only, minus some. The data contain 210,000 or so clones, 77% of them singletons. Material for sequencing was PBMCs. Receptor source: a woman aged 60-70 years in good health and CMV-seropositive.

This clone has a single count. The chain recombines TRBV6-1 with TRBJ2-3; a possible D gene is TRBD1 (6 bases). V was shortened by 6 bases and J by 1 base, with 11 bases between the two germline ends. The CDR3 contains 14 residues. Looked up from germline, CDR1 is MNHNS and CDR2 is SASEGT. This chain's CDR3 is CASRLDSGTDTQYF. The CDR3, as DNA: TGTGCCAGCAGACTGGACAGCGGCACAGATACGCAGTATTTT.

This clone was recorded a few times. The rearrangement uses TRBV6-5 and TRBJ2-5; TRBD1 aligns across 9 bases. The germline CDR1 and CDR2 sequences are MNHEY and SVGAGI. This CDR3 contains 14 residues. V trimming: 5 bases; J trimming: 4 bases; junction bases outside the gene matches: 5. CDR3 DNA sequence: TGTGCCAGCAGTCCCCGGACAGGGGCAGAGACCCAGTACTTC. Encoded protein: CASSPRTGAETQYF.

The V and J genes are TRBV28 and TRBJ2-2; TRBD2 aligns across 14 bases. The CDR3 length is 18 residues. Germline-derived CDR1 and CDR2 are MDHEN and SYDVKM. The ends lost 5 bases at V and 4 bases at J; junction bases unmatched: 9. The CDR3 bases are TGTGCCAGCAGTCCTGGACTAGCGGGGGGTTTTTTCACCGGGGAGCTGTTTTTT. It yields the protein CASSPGLAGGFFTGELFF.

This clone was seen only a few times. The rearrangement joins TRBV5-1 to TRBJ1-2; 8 bases align to TRBD1. The CDR3 length is 13 residues. V was clipped by 4 bases and J by 4 bases; unmatched bases: 3. From germline, CDR1 is SGHRS and CDR2 YFSETQ. CDR3 coding DNA: TGCGCCAGCAGCGGAGGGACAGGCTATGGCTACACCTTC. It translates to CASSGGTGYGYTF.

The rearrangement joins TRBV5-1 to TRBJ1-2; D is unresolved. The germline V gene encodes CDR1 SGHRS and CDR2 YFSETQ. CDR3 length: 13 amino acids. Trimming cost V 4 bases and J 4 bases, with 11 bases left between them. The CDR3, as DNA: TGCGCCAGCAGCGGAATGGAGGGCTATGGCTACACCTTC. Translation gives CASSGMEGYGYTF.

The chain joins TRBV7-9 to TRBJ2-2, with D maybe TRBD2 (5 bases). V dropped 5 bases and J dropped 7 bases, with 11 bases sitting between them. Germline CDR1 is SEHNR and CDR2 is FQNEAQ (reference sequence). This CDR3 has 13 amino acids. The CDR3 nucleotides read TGTGCCAGCAGCACGGACTCGGGCGGGGAGCTGTTTTTT. As protein: CASSTDSGGELFF.

V is TRBV5-5 and J is TRBJ2-1; 7 bases are a match to TRBD1. The CDR3 extends over 13 amino acids. V was clipped by 4 bases and J by 9 bases; unmatched bases: 7. CDR1 and CDR2 (germline): SGHKS, YYEKEE (reference sequence). The CDR3 coding sequence is TGTGCCAGCAGCCTTGACAGGGTTAGTGAGCAGTTCTTC. It encodes CASSLDRVSEQFF.

The V gene is TRBV27, the J gene TRBJ2-5; D perhaps matches TRBD2 (5 bases). The J call may be wrong; the DNA end is better matched by TRBJ2-7. The CDR3 is made up of 12 amino acids. The germline V gene has CDR1 MNHEY and CDR2 SMNVEV (reference sequence). The CDR3 sequence is CASSHRGGEQYF. The CDR3 DNA reads TGTGCCAGCAGCCATCGGGGTGGCGAGCAGTACTTC.

The chain combines TRBV5-1 with TRBJ2-5; possibly TRBD1 for D (6 bases). The J call may be mistaken, given a closer DNA end match to TRBJ2-7. Germline CDR1 and CDR2: SGHRS and YFSETQ. The CDR3 length is 15 residues. The CDR3 nucleotides are TGCGCCAGCACAGGAATCCGGGACACGGGCTACGAGCAGTACTTC. Its translation: CASTGIRDTGYEQYF.

The chain's CDR3 is CAWSSTGVGYTF. The CDR3 nucleotides are TGTGCCTGGAGTTCAACAGGGGTTGGCTACACCTTC. The J gene is TRBJ1-2, the V gene TRBV30, with 7 bases identical to TRBD1. Germline V CDR1 and CDR2: GTSNPN, SVGIG (reference sequence). CDR3 length: 12 amino acids. V dropped 2 bases and J dropped 7; count of bases not matched to a gene: 4.

The chain uses TRBV5-1 and TRBJ2-3; 7 bases match TRBD2. This CDR3 contains 17 residues. V was clipped by 3 bases and J by 3 bases; unmatched bases: 13. CDR1 is SGHRS, CDR2 YFSETQ, per germline. The CDR3 is CASSWVWSGEGTDTQYF. CDR3 DNA: TGCGCCAGCAGCTGGGTATGGAGCGGGGAGGGGACAGATACGCAGTATTTT. The whole variable domain, remainder taken from reference TRBV5-1 and TRBJ2-3, is KAGVTQTPRYLIKTRGQQVTLSCSPISGHRSVSWYQQTPGQGLQFLFEYFSETQRNKGNFPGRFSGRQFSNSRSEMNVSTLELGDSALYLCASSWVWSGEGTDTQYFGPGTRLTVL.

The chain joins TRBV29-1 to TRBJ2-7; 14 bases align to TRBD2. Trimming removed 6 bases from V and 6 bases from J; junction bases left unmatched: 4. CDR1 and CDR2 from the germline V gene are SQVTM and ANQGSEA. This CDR3 has 13 amino acids. The CDR3 bases are TGCAGCGTCGAGACTAGCGGGAGGGGCGAGCAGTACTTC. Protein sequence: CSVETSGRGEQYF.

This clone came up once. This chain connects TRBV5-1 to TRBJ2-5, with TRBD1 matching over 7 bases. Germline CDR1 SGHRS, CDR2 YFSETQ. The CDR3 contains 15 residues. Trimming at V came to 2 bases and at J to 4 bases, leaving 8 bases not matched to a gene. The CDR3 here is CASSLSGTVRETQYF. CDR3 bases: TGCGCCAGCAGCTTATCCGGGACAGTTCGAGAGACCCAGTACTTC.

This clone occurred a few times. The chain uses TRBV5-1 and TRBJ2-7, with D maybe TRBD2 (6 bases). Germline CDR1 is SGHRS and CDR2 is YFSETQ. The ends were cut back, 4 bases at V and 7 bases at J, with 21 bases in the middle. The CDR3 consists of 15 residues. DNA for the CDR3: TGCGCCAGCAGCCCCGTAGTAGGAGGGAATGAGGAGCAGTACTTC. It translates to CASSPVVGGNEEQYF.

This clone came up a few times. V usage is TRBV7-3 and J usage is TRBJ1-6, with D perhaps matching TRBD1 (5 bases). Germline CDR1 is SGHTA and CDR2 is FQGTGA. CDR3 length: 14 residues. The ends were cut back, 4 bases at V and 7 bases at J, with 11 bases in the middle. The DNA for the CDR3 is TGTGCCAGCAGCTCCCAGGGCAAGAATTCACCCCTCCACTTT. Its protein is CASSSQGKNSPLHF.

There are a few counts of this clone. The chain joins TRBV21-1 to TRBJ1-3; the listed D gene, TRBD1, was not tested against the DNA. TRBV21-1 counts as a pseudogene. This CDR3 has 15 amino acids. The CDR3 loop is CASSTPGQGGNTIYF. CDR3 sequence (DNA): TGTGCCAGCAGCACCCCGGGACAGGGGGGAAACACCATATATTTT.

The genes are TRBV28 and TRBJ1-2; 7 nucleotides align to TRBD1. Germline V CDR1 and CDR2: MDHEN, SYDVKM. The CDR3 length is 15 residues. V trimming: 2 bases; J trimming: 3 bases; junction bases outside the gene matches: 6. The CDR3 protein is CASSLRVRGDYGYTF. CDR3 bases: TGTGCCAGCAGTTTACGGGTCAGGGGGGACTATGGCTACACCTTC.

V gene TRBV18 combines with J gene TRBJ2-5, with 8 nucleotides matching TRBD2. CDR1 and CDR2 from the germline V gene are KGHSH and LQKENI. V was pared by 3 bases and J by 5 bases, with 11 bases of the junction left unmatched. The CDR3 is 16 residues long. The CDR3 sequence: CASSPGSGSGVETQYF. CDR3 nucleotide sequence: TGTGCCAGCTCACCCGGGAGTGGTAGCGGGGTCGAGACCCAGTACTTC.

This clone was seen a handful of times. The V gene is TRBV2, the J gene TRBJ1-3, with TRBD1 matching over 9 bases. The V gene end was trimmed by 4 bases and the J gene end by 2 bases; junction bases not matched to a gene: 3. Germline V gives CDR1 SNHLY, CDR2 FYNNEI. The CDR3 covers 15 residues. CDR3 protein: CASSADRGTGNTIYF. The CDR3, as DNA: TGTGCCAGCAGTGCCGACAGGGGGACTGGAAACACCATATATTTT. Looking up the rest from reference TRBV2 and TRBJ1-3 gives the full variable domain: EPEVTQTPSHQVTQMGQEVILRCVPISNHLYFYWYRQILGQKVEFLVSFYNNEISEKSEIFDDQFSVERPDGSNFTLKIRSTKLEDSAMYFCASSADRGTGNTIYFGEGSWLTVV.

The chain recombines TRBV7-2 with TRBJ2-1, with 7 bases that match TRBD2. Germline V lookup: CDR1 SGHTA, CDR2 FQGNSA. This CDR3 comprises 15 residues. The J segment lost 1 base and the V segment lost 1 base, leaving 1 base of the junction unmatched. This chain's CDR3 is CASSLGTSSYNEQFF. The CDR3 region has the DNA TGTGCCAGCAGCTTAGGGACTAGTTCCTACAATGAGCAGTTCTTC. Using reference TRBV7-2 and TRBJ2-1 for the parts outside the CDR3, the full variable domain is GAGVSQSPSNKVTEKGKDVELRCDPISGHTALYWYRQSLGQGLEFLIYFQGNSAPDKSGLPSDRFSAERTGGSVSTLTIQRTQQEDSAVYLCASSLGTSSYNEQFFGPGTRLTVL.

The V gene is TRBV30, the J gene TRBJ2-3, with 7 bases fitting TRBD2. This CDR3 has 11 amino acids. V trimming: 3 bases; J trimming: 6 bases; junction bases outside the gene matches: 0. CDR1 GTSNPN and CDR2 SVGIG come from the germline V gene (reference sequence). CDR3 DNA sequence: TGTGCCTGGAGACTAGCGGATACGCAGTATTTT. Protein product: CAWRLADTQYF.

The chain is built from TRBV4-3 and TRBJ2-2; weak D call: TRBD2 (5 bases). Trimming shortened V by 0 bases and J by 1 base, and 15 bases separated the two germline ends. The CDR3 runs to 18 residues. Germline V gene data show CDR1 as LGHNA and CDR2 as YSLEER. CDR3 protein: CASSQDSPASQNTGELFF. CDR3 coding DNA: TGCGCCAGCAGCCAAGATAGTCCGGCTAGCCAGAACACCGGGGAGCTGTTTTTT.

This clone occurred once. This CDR3 reads CASSPVTGVVDTQYF. The CDR3 DNA reads TGTGCCAGCTCACCGGTGACAGGGGTCGTAGATACGCAGTATTTT. V is TRBV18 and J is TRBJ2-3; 8 nucleotides line up with TRBD1. The CDR3 loop spans 15 amino acids. Unmatched junction bases numbered 7, after V lost 3 bases and J lost 5 bases. Germline CDR1 reads KGHSH; CDR2 reads LQKENI.

With regard to this clone: This sample also contains other DNA sequences that code for the same CDR3. The chain couples TRBV19 to TRBJ2-7; TRBD1 matches 8 bases. V dropped 10 bases and J dropped 6; count of bases not matched to a gene: 11. CDR3 length equals 13 residues. The germline V gene encodes CDR1 LNHDA and CDR2 SQIVND (reference sequence). Here the CDR3 reads CATTNRDRSEQYF. In DNA form, the CDR3 reads TGTGCCACCACTAACCGGGACAGGTCCGAGCAGTACTTC.

The chain links TRBV5-1 to TRBJ2-7; TRBD1 agrees at 8 bases. V lost 4 bases to trimming and J lost 2 bases; unmatched junction nucleotides: 5. Germline values: CDR1 SGHRS, CDR2 YFSETQ. The CDR3 is made up of 14 amino acids. CDR3 bases: TGCGCCAGCAGCCAGGGACAGGCGCCCTACGAGCAGTACTTC. This sequence encodes CASSQGQAPYEQYF.